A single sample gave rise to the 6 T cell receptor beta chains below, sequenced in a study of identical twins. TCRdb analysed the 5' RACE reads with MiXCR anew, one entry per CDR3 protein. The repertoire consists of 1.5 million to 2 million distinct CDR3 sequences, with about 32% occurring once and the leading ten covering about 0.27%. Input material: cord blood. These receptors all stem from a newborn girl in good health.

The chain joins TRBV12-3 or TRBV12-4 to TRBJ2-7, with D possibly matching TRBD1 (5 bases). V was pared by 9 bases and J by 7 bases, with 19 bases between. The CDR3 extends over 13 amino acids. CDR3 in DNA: TGTGCCAGTCAAATGGGGCCTTACAATGAGCAGTACTTC. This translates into CASQMGPYNEQYF.

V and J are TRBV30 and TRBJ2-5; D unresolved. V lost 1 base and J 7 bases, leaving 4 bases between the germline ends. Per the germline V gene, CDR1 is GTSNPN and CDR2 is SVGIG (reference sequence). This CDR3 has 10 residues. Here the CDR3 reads CAWSAGTQYF. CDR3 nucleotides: TGTGCCTGGAGTGCGGGGACCCAGTACTTC. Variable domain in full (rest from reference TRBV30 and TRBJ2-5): SQTIHQWPATLVQPVGSPLSLECTVEGTSNPNLYWYRQAAGRGLQLLFYSVGIGQISSEVPQNLSASRPQDRQFILSSKKLLLSDSGFYLCAWSAGTQYFGPGTRLLVL.

This chain's CDR3 is CSARVWDRGRWANYGYTF. In DNA, the CDR3 is TGCAGTGCTAGAGTTTGGGACAGGGGGCGATGGGCTAACTATGGCTACACCTTC. This chain uses TRBV20-1 with TRBJ1-2; 12 nucleotides line up with TRBD1. Trimming cost V 1 base and J 0 bases; bases outside gene matches: 9. This CDR3 contains 18 residues. Germline V gene data show CDR1 as DFQATT and CDR2 as SNEGSKA (reference sequence).

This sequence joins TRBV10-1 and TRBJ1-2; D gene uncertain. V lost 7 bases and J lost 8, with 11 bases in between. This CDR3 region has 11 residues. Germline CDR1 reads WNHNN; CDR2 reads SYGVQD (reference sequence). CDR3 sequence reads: CASNFESGYTF. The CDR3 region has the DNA TGCGCCAGCAATTTTGAGAGCGGCTACACCTTC.

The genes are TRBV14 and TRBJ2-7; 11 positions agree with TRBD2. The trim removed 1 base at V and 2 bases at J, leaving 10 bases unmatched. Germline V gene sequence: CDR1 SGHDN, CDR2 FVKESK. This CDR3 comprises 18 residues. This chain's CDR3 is CASSQVPSGGLIAYEQYF. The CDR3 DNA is TGTGCCAGCAGCCAAGTCCCTAGCGGGGGGCTTATTGCCTACGAGCAGTACTTC.

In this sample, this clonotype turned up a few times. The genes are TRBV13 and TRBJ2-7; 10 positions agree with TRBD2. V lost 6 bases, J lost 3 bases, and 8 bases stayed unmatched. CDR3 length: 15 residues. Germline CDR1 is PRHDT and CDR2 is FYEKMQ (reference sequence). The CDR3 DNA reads TGTGCCAGCAGACCGGTAGCGGGAGGACTCTACGAGCAGTACTTC. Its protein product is CASRPVAGGLYEQYF.